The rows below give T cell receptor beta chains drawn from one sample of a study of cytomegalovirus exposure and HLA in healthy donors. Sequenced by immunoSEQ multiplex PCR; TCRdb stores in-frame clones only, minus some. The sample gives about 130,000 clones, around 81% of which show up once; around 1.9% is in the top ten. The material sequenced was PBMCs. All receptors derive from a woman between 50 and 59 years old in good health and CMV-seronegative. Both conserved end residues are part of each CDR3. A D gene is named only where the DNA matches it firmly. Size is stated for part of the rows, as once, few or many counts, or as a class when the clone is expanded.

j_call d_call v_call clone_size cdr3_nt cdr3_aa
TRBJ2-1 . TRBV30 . TGTGCCTGGAGTAGTCTAGCAGACTACAATGAGCAGTTCTTC CAWSSLADYNEQFF
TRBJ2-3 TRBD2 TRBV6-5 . TGTGCCAGCAGACTAGCGGACGATATTGCGAGGAAGCAGTATTTT CASRLADDIARKQYF
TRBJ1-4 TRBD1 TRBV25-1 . TGTGCCAGCAGTGAAGGTCAGGGGGGTGAAAAACTGTTTTTT CASSEGQGGEKLFF
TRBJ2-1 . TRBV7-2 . TGTGCCAGCAGCTTAAGGCAGGGTGACAATGAGCAGTTCTTC CASSLRQGDNEQFF
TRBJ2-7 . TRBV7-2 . TGTGCCAGCAGCCTCGCGGCTTACTACGAGCAGTACTTC CASSLAAYYEQYF
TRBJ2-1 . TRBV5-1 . TGCGCCAGCAGCCCTACAGGGATCTCCTACAATGAGCAGTTCTTC CASSPTGISYNEQFF
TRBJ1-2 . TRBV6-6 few TGTGCCAGCAGTTACGGGCAGGGCCCTATAGGCTACACCTTC CASSYGQGPIGYTF
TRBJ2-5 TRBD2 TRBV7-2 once TGTGCCAGCAGCTTAGCGGCGGGAGGGCCGCGGGAGACCCAGTACTTC CASSLAAGGPRETQYF
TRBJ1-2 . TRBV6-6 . TGTGCCAGCATCCGCGCAGGTGTGGATGGCTACACCTTC CASIRAGVDGYTF
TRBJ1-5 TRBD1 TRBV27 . TGTGCCAGCAGGACAGGGAGCGAGCAGCCCCAGCATTTT CASRTGSEQPQHF
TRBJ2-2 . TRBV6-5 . TGTGCCAGCGCCATGGTCGGTAGCACCGGGGAGCTGTTTTTT CASAMVGSTGELFF
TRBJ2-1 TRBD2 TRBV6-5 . TGTGCCAGCAAGGCGGGACTAGCGCTTCCCGAGCAGTTCTTC CASKAGLALPEQFF
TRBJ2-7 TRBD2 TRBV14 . TGTGCCAGCAGCCGACTAGAGGCCGGGACTAGCGGGACCAAATCCTACGAGCAGTACTTC CASSRLEAGTSGTKSYEQYF
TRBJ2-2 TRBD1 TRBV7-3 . TGTGCCAGCAGCCCGCAGGGGGCGAAGTTCTCCACCGGGGAGCTGTTTTTT CASSPQGAKFSTGELFF
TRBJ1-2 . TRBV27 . TGTGCCAGCAGTTTAGGGGGGAATGGCTACACCTTC CASSLGGNGYTF
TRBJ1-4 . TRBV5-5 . TGTGCCAGCAGCTTGGAGGGAGGAACTAATGAAAAACTGTTTTTT CASSLEGGTNEKLFF
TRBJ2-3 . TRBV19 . TGTGCCAGTAAGTCGGGCCGACAGACAGATACGCAGTATTTT CASKSGRQTDTQYF
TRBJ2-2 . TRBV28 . TGTGCCAGCAGTTCCCTACCGGGAGGGGAGCTGTTTTTT CASSSLPGGELFF
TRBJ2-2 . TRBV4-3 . TGCGCCAGCAGCCTTTCGGGGGGCGACACCGGGGAGCTGTTTTTT CASSLSGGDTGELFF
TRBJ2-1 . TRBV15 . TGTGCCACCAGCAGACCTAGACTAGATAGGCAGACCTACAATGAGCAGTTCTTC CATSRPRLDRQTYNEQFF
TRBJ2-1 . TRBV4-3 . TGCGCCAGCAGCCAGAAGATACTAGGGGGGGACTCCTACAATGAGCAGTTCTTC CASSQKILGGDSYNEQFF
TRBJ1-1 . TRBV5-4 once TGTGCCAGCAGCTTGGCCGGCAGGGGTGCCACTGAAGCTTTCTTT CASSLAGRGATEAFF
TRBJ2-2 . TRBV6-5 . TGTGCCAGCAGTTACGTTCCGTCCGGGGAGCTGTTTTTT CASSYVPSGELFF
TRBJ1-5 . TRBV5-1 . TGCGCCAGCAGCTTGGAACCAGGGGCGGAGCAGCCCCAGCATTTT CASSLEPGAEQPQHF
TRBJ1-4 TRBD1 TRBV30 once TGTGCCTGGAGTGCAAAGACAGGGGCGGATGAAAAACTGTTTTTT CAWSAKTGADEKLFF
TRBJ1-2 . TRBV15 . TGTGCCACCAGCGTAGACCGAGGCCTGGGTGGCTACACCTTC CATSVDRGLGGYTF
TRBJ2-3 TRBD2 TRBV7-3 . TGTGCCAGCGGGAAGATAGCGGGAGGCCCAGATACGCAGTATTTT CASGKIAGGPDTQYF
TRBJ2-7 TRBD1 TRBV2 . TGTGCCAGCAGTGAAGCGCTTCTCGGGACAGGGGGGCACGAGCAGTACTTC CASSEALLGTGGHEQYF
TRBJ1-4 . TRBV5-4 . TGTGCCAGCAGTCCCACTCCGGGACTTCAACAACGGGGTGAAAAACTGTTTTTT CASSPTPGLQQRGEKLFF
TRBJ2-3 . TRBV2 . TGTGCCAGCAGTTCTCAGGGTTCCACAGATACGCAGTATTTT CASSSQGSTDTQYF
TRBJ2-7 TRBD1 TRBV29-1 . TGCAGCGTAGGGACAGGGGGGAAGCAGTACTTC CSVGTGGKQYF
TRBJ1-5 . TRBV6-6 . TGTGCCACCGCAGGGGAGTATAGCAATCAGCCCCAGCATTTT CATAGEYSNQPQHF
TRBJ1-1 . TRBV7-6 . TGTGCCAGCAGCTCTTATCACGGGGGGGCCGTCACTGAAGCTTTCTTT CASSSYHGGAVTEAFF
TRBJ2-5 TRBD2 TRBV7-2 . TGTGCCAGCAGCTTAGGTACTAGCGGGAGGGCCTATGAGACCCAGTACTTC CASSLGTSGRAYETQYF
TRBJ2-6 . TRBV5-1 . TGCGCCAGTAGTTCTGGGGCCAACGTCCTGACTTTC CASSSGANVLTF
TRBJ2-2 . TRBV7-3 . TGTGCCAGCAGCCCCCGGGGGACCGGGGAGCTGTTTTTT CASSPRGTGELFF
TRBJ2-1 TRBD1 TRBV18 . TGTGCCAGCTCACCAGTCCGGGACAGACTCAATGAGCAGTTCTTC CASSPVRDRLNEQFF
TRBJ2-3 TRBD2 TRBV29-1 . TGCAGCGTCTTGGGGGGAGGGAGGTCGTGGTTCACAGATACGCAGTATTTT CSVLGGGRSWFTDTQYF
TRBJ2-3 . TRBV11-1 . TGTGCCAGCAGCTTTGCGGTCAGCACAGATACGCAGTATTTT CASSFAVSTDTQYF
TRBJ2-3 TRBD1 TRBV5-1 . TGCGCCAGCAGGGCGGGACAGGGTACAGATACGCAGTATTTT CASRAGQGTDTQYF
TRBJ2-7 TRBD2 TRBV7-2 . TGTGCCAGCAGCTTAGGCGGGACTAGCGGGAGATACGAGCAGTACTTC CASSLGGTSGRYEQYF
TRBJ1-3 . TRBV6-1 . TGTGCCAGCAGTGAAGTGTATCCTAGGAGCTCTGGAAACACCATATATTTT CASSEVYPRSSGNTIYF
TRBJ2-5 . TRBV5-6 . TGTGCCAGCAGCTCCACCCCGCCCGGGGAAGAGACCCAGTACTTC CASSSTPPGEETQYF
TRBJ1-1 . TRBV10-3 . TGTGCCATCAGTGAGTCGGGGGGGAGTCCCACTGAAGCTTTCTTT CAISESGGSPTEAFF
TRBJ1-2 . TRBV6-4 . TGTGCCAGCAGCCAAGGGACGGGGGGCTATGGCTACACCTTC CASSQGTGGYGYTF
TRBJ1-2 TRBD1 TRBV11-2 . TGTGCCAGCAGCCGGGGACAGGAATGGCTTTTAGTCGATGGCTACACCTTC CASSRGQEWLLVDGYTF
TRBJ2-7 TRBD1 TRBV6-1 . TGTGCCAGCAGGAGACAGGGAACCTCCTACGAGCAGTACTTC CASRRQGTSYEQYF
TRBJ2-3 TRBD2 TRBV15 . TGTGCCACCAGCAGAAGGACTAGCCACACAGATACGCAGTATTTT CATSRRTSHTDTQYF
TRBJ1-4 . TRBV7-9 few TGTGCCAGCAGCTTCCTGTCCGGGGGGAATGAAAAACTGTTTTTT CASSFLSGGNEKLFF